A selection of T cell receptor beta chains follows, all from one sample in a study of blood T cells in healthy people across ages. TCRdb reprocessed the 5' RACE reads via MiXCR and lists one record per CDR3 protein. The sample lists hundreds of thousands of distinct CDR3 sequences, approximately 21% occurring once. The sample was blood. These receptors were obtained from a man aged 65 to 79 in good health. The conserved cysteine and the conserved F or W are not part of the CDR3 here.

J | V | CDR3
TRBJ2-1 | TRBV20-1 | SARLGLGYNEQF
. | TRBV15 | ATSRDRVSGPNEQF
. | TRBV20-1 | SAREPVAYEQY
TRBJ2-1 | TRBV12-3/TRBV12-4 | ASSLRRSNDNEQF
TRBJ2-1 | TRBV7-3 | ASSLGAGVSYNEQF
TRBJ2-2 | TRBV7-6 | ASSQRAGGRTGELF
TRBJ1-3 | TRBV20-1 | SARDWQGATSGNTIY
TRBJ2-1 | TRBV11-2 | ASSLVKIEQF
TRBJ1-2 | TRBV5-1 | ASSVGGSNNYGYT
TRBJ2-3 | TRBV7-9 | ASSYSGTTVTDTQY
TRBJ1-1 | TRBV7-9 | ASSYRVYTEAF